This T cell receptor beta chain is from a study of type 1 and type 2 diabetes patients. Study as a whole: The cohort mixed type 1 diabetes, type 2 diabetes and nondiabetic donors.

Germline lookup yields CDR1 SGHRS and CDR2 YFSETQ. This CDR3 has 14 residues. Trimming removed 3 bases at V and 3 bases at J, with 12 bases between. PCR was run on genomic DNA. Amplification of the beta chain CDR3 used 30 forward and 13 reverse multiplex primers. TCRdb recomputed calls from the multiplex PCR reads with MiXCR, one row per CDR3 protein. The sample holds under 300,000 distinct CDR3 sequences, around 47% seen once. No donor had another autoimmune disease or recent infection within four weeks. Each participant gave approximately 9.1 milliliters of peripheral blood. Sequencing was done on a sample of peripheral blood mononuclear cells (PBMCs). J is TRBJ1-1 and V is TRBV5-1, with D possibly matching TRBD1 (5 bases). The clonotype was recovered from a man aged 18-30 years with type 2 diabetes. The CDR3 protein is CASSYFGGDTEAFF. In nucleotides, the CDR3 is TGCGCCAGCAGCTACTTCGGGGGGGACACTGAAGCTTTCTTT.